A single sample is the source of the 28 T cell receptor beta chains below, sequenced in a study of blood T cell repertoires in COVID-19. Libraries were prepared by immunoSEQ multiplex PCR; TCRdb keeps only in-frame clonotypes and omits some of them. The data contain roughly 200,000 clones, about 87% of them singletons. The material sequenced was PBMCs or T cells enriched from blood (not recorded which). These receptors all stem from a man aged 30-40 years who had recovered from COVID-19.

In DNA form, the CDR3 reads TGTGCCAGTAGGATCACCGGGACAGGGATCGACGAGCAGTACTTC. This codes for CASRITGTGIDEQYF. The gene calls are TRBV19 and TRBJ2-7; TRBD1 aligns across 9 bases. With 6 bases clipped from V and 5 bases from J, the junction kept 11 bases outside the gene matches. Germline CDR1 is LNHDA and CDR2 is SQIVND (reference sequence). This CDR3 has 15 amino acids.

The V and J genes are TRBV27 and TRBJ2-5; 7 bases agree with TRBD1. Germline V CDR1 and CDR2: MNHEY, SMNVEV (reference sequence). The CDR3 totals 13 residues. J gave up 2 bases and V 4 bases, and 1 base lay outside the gene matches. The CDR3, as DNA: TGTGCCAGCAGTTGGGACAGACAAGAGACCCAGTACTTC. It translates to CASSWDRQETQYF.

The CDR3 protein is CASSLVLAGGPGDEQFF. CDR3 in DNA: TGTGCCAGCAGCTTGGTGTTAGCGGGGGGGCCAGGCGATGAGCAGTTCTTC. The chain carries TRBV7-2 and TRBJ2-1; 11 nucleotides match TRBD2. The CDR3 is 17 residues long. Unmatched junction bases numbered 12, after V lost 3 bases and J lost 8 bases. Per the germline V gene, CDR1 is SGHTA and CDR2 is FQGNSA.

The chain joins TRBV5-8 to TRBJ1-1, with TRBD1 as a possible D gene (5 bases). The germline gives CDR1 SGHTS, CDR2 YDEGEE. The CDR3 extends over 14 amino acids. V was clipped by 0 bases and J by 12 bases, with 18 bases between them. CDR3 in DNA: TGTGCCAGCAGCTTGGAAGTCTATGGGGCGGGGTCTTTCTTT. It translates to CASSLEVYGAGSFF.

The chain employs TRBV3-1 (or the pseudogene TRBV3-2) and TRBJ2-1, with 10 bases fitting TRBD2. CDR1 and CDR2 (germline): LGHDT, YNNKEL (reference sequence). This CDR3 region has 16 residues. Trimming cost V 4 bases and J 8 bases; bases outside gene matches: 11. CDR3 region: CASSLVPGLAKDEQFF. The CDR3 nucleotides read TGTGCCAGCAGCCTAGTACCGGGACTAGCGAAGGATGAGCAGTTCTTC.

Here the CDR3 reads CASSLFRAGQQQETQYF. CDR3 nucleotides: TGTGCCAGCAGCTTATTTCGTGCCGGACAGCAACAAGAGACCCAGTACTTC. This chain links TRBV7-6 with TRBJ2-5, with D maybe TRBD1 (6 bases). Trimming cost V 2 bases and J 2 bases, with 18 bases left between them. The length of the CDR3 is 17 residues. Germline loops: CDR1 SGHVS, CDR2 FNYEAQ.

The J gene is TRBJ2-1, the V gene TRBV3-1 (or the pseudogene TRBV3-2); no clear D gene. Germline values: CDR1 LGHDT, CDR2 YNNKEL (reference sequence). The CDR3 loop spans 18 amino acids. V was trimmed by 0 bases and J by 1 base, leaving 16 bases between them. CDR3 in amino acids: CASSQEDGFAGSYNEQFF. For the CDR3, the DNA is TGTGCCAGCAGCCAAGAAGACGGATTCGCAGGTTCCTACAATGAGCAGTTCTTC.

The chain is built from TRBV2 and TRBJ2-7, with TRBD1 as a possible D gene (6 bases). The CDR3 is made up of 13 amino acids. V gave up 10 bases and J gave up 0 bases, with 13 bases separating them. The germline V gene has CDR1 SNHLY and CDR2 FYNNEI. CDR3 DNA: TGTGCCATCAAGACAGGATACTCCTACGAGCAGTACTTC. Protein sequence: CAIKTGYSYEQYF. Together with reference TRBV2 and TRBJ2-7, the CDR3 gives the full variable domain: EPEVTQTPSHQVTQMGQEVILRCVPISNHLYFYWYRQILGQKVEFLVSFYNNEISEKSEIFDDQFSVERPDGSNFTLKIRSTKLEDSAMYFCAIKTGYSYEQYFGPGTRLTVT.

The chain has TRBV18 and TRBJ2-7; D is undetermined. Trimming stripped 6 bases from V and 0 bases from J, with 6 bases between. The CDR3 contains 12 residues. Germline CDR1 is KGHSH and CDR2 is LQKENI. The CDR3 is CASSLSSYEQYF. CDR3 nucleotide sequence: TGTGCCAGCTCTCTGAGCTCCTACGAGCAGTACTTC.

The V and J genes are TRBV28 and TRBJ2-1, with 13 nucleotides matching TRBD2. With 2 bases clipped from V and 5 bases from J, the junction kept 6 bases outside the gene matches. CDR3 length: 17 residues. Germline V gives CDR1 MDHEN, CDR2 SYDVKM. The CDR3 coding sequence is TGTGCCAGCAGTTTACTTTCTGGGACTAGCGGGAACAATGAGCAGTTCTTC. Translating it yields CASSLLSGTSGNNEQFF.

The V and J genes are TRBV7-8 and TRBJ2-7; D might be TRBD1 (6 bases). Germline CDR1 is SGHVS and CDR2 is FQNEAQ. V was clipped by 5 bases and J by 1 base, with 21 bases between them. The CDR3 length is 17 residues. The CDR3 here is CASSGPEQGRSSYEQYF. CDR3 nucleotides: TGTGCCAGCAGCGGGCCGGAACAGGGTAGGAGTTCCTACGAGCAGTACTTC.

This clone has only a few counts. The rearrangement uses TRBV11-1 and TRBJ1-6; 8 bases fit TRBD1. CDR1 is SGHAT, CDR2 FQDESV, per germline (reference sequence). After removal of 2 bases from V and 10 bases from J, the junction contained 7 bases not matched to a gene. The CDR3 extends over 15 amino acids. The CDR3 DNA reads TGTGCCAGCAGCTTAACCCCAGGGGGCGGATCACCCCTCCACTTT. It specifies CASSLTPGGGSPLHF.

The CDR3 region is CASSLFFGAGTEAFF. The CDR3, as DNA: TGCGCCAGCAGCTTGTTTTTTGGGGCGGGGACTGAAGCTTTCTTT. V is TRBV5-1 and J is TRBJ1-1, with D possibly being TRBD1 (5 bases). From germline, CDR1 is SGHRS and CDR2 YFSETQ. V was shortened by 1 base and J by 5 bases, with 15 bases between the two germline ends. CDR3 length: 15 residues.

V gene TRBV25-1 combines with J gene TRBJ1-3; D is uncertain. The ends were cut back, 1 base at V and 0 bases at J, with 10 bases in the middle. This CDR3 region has 16 residues. Per the germline V gene, CDR1 is MGHDK and CDR2 is SYGVNS. The CDR3 protein is CASSEFGHSSGNTIYF. The CDR3 DNA is TGTGCCAGCAGTGAATTTGGGCATAGCTCTGGAAACACCATATATTTT.

The chain has TRBV10-3 and TRBJ1-1; D is perhaps TRBD1 (5 bases). Per germline, CDR1 ENHRY and CDR2 SYGVKD. This CDR3 is 13 amino acids long. Trimming took off 10 bases at V and 0 bases at J, with 12 bases between the two ends. The CDR3 DNA sequence: TGTGCCACCACCGGGGGGATGAACACTGAAGCTTTCTTT. This translates into CATTGGMNTEAFF.

This chain uses TRBV19 with TRBJ2-5; 7 nucleotides align to TRBD1. Germline CDR1 is LNHDA and CDR2 is SQIVND (reference sequence). The CDR3 is 15 amino acids. V shed 2 bases and J 7 bases; nucleotides not matched to a gene: 10. This CDR3 is CASSISDRVVATQYF. CDR3 DNA: TGTGCCAGTAGTATATCTGACAGGGTGGTCGCGACCCAGTACTTC.

This rearrangement joins TRBV24-1 to TRBJ1-2; 10 bases align to TRBD1. This CDR3 has 14 amino acids. The ends lost 4 bases at V and 8 bases at J; junction bases unmatched: 6. Germline V lookup: CDR1 KGHDR, CDR2 SFDVKD. CDR3 region: CATSDRGQGSGYTF. The CDR3 region has the DNA TGTGCCACCAGTGACCGGGGACAGGGGTCCGGCTACACCTTC.

The rearrangement uses TRBV19 and TRBJ1-5; 8 bases align to TRBD1. The CDR3 has 15 residues. V trimming: 7 bases; J trimming: 0 bases; junction bases outside the gene matches: 5. CDR1 and CDR2 from the germline V gene are LNHDA and SQIVND (reference sequence). The CDR3 nucleotides are TGTGCCAGTAACCCGGACAGGGTTAGCAATCAGCCCCAGCATTTT. Translated, it gives CASNPDRVSNQPQHF.

V gene TRBV7-9 combines with J gene TRBJ1-6; TRBD1 aligns across 11 bases. Germline trimming cut 3 bases from V and 0 bases from J; bases unmatched to any gene: 7. Germline assignment: CDR1 SEHNR and CDR2 FQNEAQ (reference sequence). CDR3 length equals 19 residues. CDR3 sequence reads: CASSFFRDRGFSYNSPLHF. The CDR3 coding sequence is TGTGCCAGCAGCTTCTTCCGGGACAGGGGGTTCTCCTATAATTCACCCCTCCACTTT.

This chain connects TRBV6-6 to TRBJ1-1, with 7 bases identical to TRBD1. CDR3 size: 16 residues. The junction had 10 bases not matched to a gene; V was cut back by 5 bases and J by 1 base. Germline values: CDR1 MNHNY, CDR2 SVGAGI (reference sequence). This CDR3 is CASSRQGWAGNTEAFF. In DNA form, the CDR3 reads TGTGCCAGCAGTCGACAGGGTTGGGCAGGGAACACTGAAGCTTTCTTT.

V is TRBV29-1 and J is TRBJ1-1; no clear D. Germline V gives CDR1 SQVTM, CDR2 ANQGSEA. The CDR3 is made up of 14 amino acids. V was pared by 3 bases and J by 1 base, with 12 bases between. The CDR3 sequence: CSVEFGRGNTEAFF. CDR3 coding DNA: TGCAGCGTTGAGTTTGGCAGAGGGAACACTGAAGCTTTCTTT.

This chain uses TRBV19 with TRBJ2-3; TRBD1 agrees at 10 bases. Losses at the gene ends were 6 bases for V and 3 bases for J; bases not matched to a gene: 6. This CDR3 has 15 residues. Germline-derived CDR1 and CDR2 are LNHDA and SQIVND (reference sequence). CDR3 region: CASSPGTGETDTQYF. The CDR3 region has the DNA TGTGCCAGTAGCCCCGGGACAGGGGAAACAGATACGCAGTATTTT.

J is TRBJ1-2 and V is TRBV4-1; D unclear. Trimming removed 1 base at V and 0 bases at J, with 6 bases between. Germline CDR1 reads MGHRA; CDR2 reads YSYEKL. The CDR3 consists of 14 residues. CDR3 loop: CASSQVASNYGYTF. DNA of the CDR3: TGCGCCAGCAGCCAAGTGGCCTCTAACTATGGCTACACCTTC.

The V gene is TRBV12-3 or TRBV12-4, the J gene TRBJ2-2; weak D call: TRBD1 (5 bases). The CDR3 loop spans 12 amino acids. V was trimmed by 1 base and J by 8 bases, leaving 5 bases between them. The CDR3 DNA is TGTGCCAGCAGTTTAGAGGGGGGGGAGCTGTTTTTT. It codes for CASSLEGGELFF.

This chain joins TRBV7-2 and TRBJ1-1; 9 bases are shared with TRBD1. This CDR3 region has 14 residues. V shed 4 bases, J shed 11 bases, and the junction held 11 bases outside the gene matches. The V gene's germline CDR1 is SGHTA and CDR2 FQGNSA. CDR3 nucleotide sequence: TGTGCCAGCAGCTCCAGGACAGGGGCCCTCGAGGCTTTCTTT. This gives the protein CASSSRTGALEAFF.

V and J are TRBV6-5 and TRBJ1-5; TRBD1 aligns across 8 bases. CDR3 length: 16 amino acids. The germline gives CDR1 MNHEY, CDR2 SVGAGI. Germline trimming cut 0 bases from V and 0 bases from J; bases unmatched to any gene: 1. This CDR3 is CASSYSGQGSNQPQHF. Written as DNA, the CDR3 is TGTGCCAGCAGTTACTCAGGACAGGGTAGCAATCAGCCCCAGCATTTT.

The gene calls are TRBV28 and TRBJ2-7; 11 positions agree with TRBD2. With V trimmed by 5 bases and J by 3 bases, 3 bases remained unmatched. From germline, CDR1 is MDHEN and CDR2 SYDVKM. The CDR3 runs to 14 residues. The DNA for the CDR3 is TGTGCCAGCAGTCGAACTAGCGGGAGCTACGAGCAGTACTTC. Translated: CASSRTSGSYEQYF. Looking up the rest from reference TRBV28 and TRBJ2-7 gives the full variable domain: DVKVTQSSRYLVKRTGEKVFLECVQDMDHENMFWYRQDPGLGLRLIYFSYDVKMKEKGDIPEGYSVSREKKERFSLILESASTNQTSMYLCASSRTSGSYEQYFGPGTRLTVT.

This chain connects TRBV28 to TRBJ1-4, with unresolved D. The germline gives CDR1 MDHEN, CDR2 SYDVKM. The CDR3 spans 13 residues. The ends were cut back, 3 bases at V and 6 bases at J, with 8 bases in the middle. CDR3 loop: CASSLIGDEKLFF. The DNA of the CDR3 is TGTGCCAGCAGTTTGATAGGAGATGAAAAACTGTTTTTT.